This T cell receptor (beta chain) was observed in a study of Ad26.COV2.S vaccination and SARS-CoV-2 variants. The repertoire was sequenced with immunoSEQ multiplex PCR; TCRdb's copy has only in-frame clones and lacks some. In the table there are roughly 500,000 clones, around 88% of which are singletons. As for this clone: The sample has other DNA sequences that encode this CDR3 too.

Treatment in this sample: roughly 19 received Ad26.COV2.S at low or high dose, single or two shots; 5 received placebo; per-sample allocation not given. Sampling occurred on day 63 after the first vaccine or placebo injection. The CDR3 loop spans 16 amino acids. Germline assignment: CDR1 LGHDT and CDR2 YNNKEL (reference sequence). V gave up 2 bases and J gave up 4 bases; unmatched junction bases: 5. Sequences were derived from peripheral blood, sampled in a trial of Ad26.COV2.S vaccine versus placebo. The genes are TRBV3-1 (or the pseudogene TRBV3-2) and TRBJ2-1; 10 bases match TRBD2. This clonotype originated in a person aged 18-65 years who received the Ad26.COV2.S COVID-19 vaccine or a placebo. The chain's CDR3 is CASSQTGTSAYNEQFF. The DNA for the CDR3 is TGTGCCAGCAGCCAAACCGGGACTAGCGCTTACAATGAGCAGTTCTTC.